This entry describes one T cell receptor (beta chain). No antigen is known for it. All glioblastoma patients lacked an isocitrate dehydrogenase mutation. Before vaccination, two weeks after the third vaccination, and at progression, PBMC were collected. The sample is drawn from a study of glioma-infiltrating T cells after dendritic cell vaccination. Study outcomes and limitations: Estimated pretreatment TIL content predicted outcome after dendritic cell vaccination.

TCRdb's table, derived via immunoSEQ multiplex PCR, lists solely in-frame clones and lacks some. The table includes 65,000 to 80,000 clones, 81% detected once. V was pared by 10 bases and J by 6 bases, with 6 bases of the junction left unmatched. The CDR3 is 13 amino acids. Germline-derived CDR1 and CDR2 are MNHEY and SVGAGI. The specimen was blood, collected before dendritic cell vaccination. The chain employs TRBV6-5 and TRBJ2-1; 10 bases map to TRBD2. This sequence was found in a human donor with glioblastoma. CDR3 protein: CATGLAVINEQFF. The DNA for the CDR3 is TGTGCCACCGGACTAGCGGTCATCAATGAGCAGTTCTTC.